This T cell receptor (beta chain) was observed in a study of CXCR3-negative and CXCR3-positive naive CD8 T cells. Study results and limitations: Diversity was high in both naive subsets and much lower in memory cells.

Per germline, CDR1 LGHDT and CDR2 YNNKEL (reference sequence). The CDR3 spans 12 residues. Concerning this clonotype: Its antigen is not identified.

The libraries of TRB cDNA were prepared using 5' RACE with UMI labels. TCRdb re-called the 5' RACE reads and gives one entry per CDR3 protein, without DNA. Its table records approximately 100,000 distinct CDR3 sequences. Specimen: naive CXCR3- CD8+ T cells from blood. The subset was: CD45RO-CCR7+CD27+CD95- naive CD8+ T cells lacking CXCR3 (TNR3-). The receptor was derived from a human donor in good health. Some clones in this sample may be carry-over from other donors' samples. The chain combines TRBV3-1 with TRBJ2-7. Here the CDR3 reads CASSQFVGEQYF.